This T cell receptor beta chain was sequenced during a study of post-analysis software for immune sequencing data. In the study overall: Included courses were relapsing-remitting and secondary progressive multiple sclerosis; progressive-relapsing multiple sclerosis was also included. Study-level findings and limits: With TRBV5-6, TRBV5-1 and TRBV20-1 included, five TRBV segments were more frequent in patients than in controls. Strong same-batch co-clustering of samples appeared with F measure clustering. Significantly decreased normalized Chao1 diversity was recorded for multiple sclerosis patients relative to controls.

Presence of unique molecular identifiers characterized the TCR beta cDNA libraries. Input populations of about 0.95 to 11 million T cells gave rise to roughly 500,000 cDNA molecules. TCRdb reprocessed the PCR reads with MiXCR, giving one entry per CDR3 protein. The sample includes fewer than 600,000 distinct CDR3 sequences, roughly 46% seen only once; the top ten take around 10%. The CDR3 spans 13 residues. Looked up from germline, CDR1 is MNHNY and CDR2 is SVGAGI (reference sequence). V was trimmed by 7 bases and J by 3 bases, leaving 10 bases between them. About this clonotype: Its specificity is not known.

This sequence joins TRBV6-6 and TRBJ1-5, with D hard to call. The specimen was blood. The sequence came from a girl aged 5 to 17 with multiple sclerosis. Written as DNA, the CDR3 is TGTGCCAGCAAAACGGGAATCAATCAGCCCCAGCATTTT. It is translated as CASKTGINQPQHF.